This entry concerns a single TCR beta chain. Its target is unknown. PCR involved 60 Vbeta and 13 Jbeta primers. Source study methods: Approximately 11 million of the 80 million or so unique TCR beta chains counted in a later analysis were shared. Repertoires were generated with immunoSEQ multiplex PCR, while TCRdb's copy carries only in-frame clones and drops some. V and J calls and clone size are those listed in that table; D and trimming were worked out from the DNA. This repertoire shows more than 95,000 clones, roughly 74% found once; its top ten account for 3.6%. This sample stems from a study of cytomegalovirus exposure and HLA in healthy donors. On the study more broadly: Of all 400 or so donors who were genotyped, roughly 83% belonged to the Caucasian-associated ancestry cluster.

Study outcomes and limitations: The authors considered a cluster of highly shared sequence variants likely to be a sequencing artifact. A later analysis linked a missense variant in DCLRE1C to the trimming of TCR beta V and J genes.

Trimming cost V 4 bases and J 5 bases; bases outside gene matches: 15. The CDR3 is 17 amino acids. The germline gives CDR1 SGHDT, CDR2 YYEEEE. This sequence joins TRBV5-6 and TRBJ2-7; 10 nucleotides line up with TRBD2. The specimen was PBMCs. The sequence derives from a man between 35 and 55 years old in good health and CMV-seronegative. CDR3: CASSMPSGGGWGDEQYF. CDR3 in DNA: TGTGCCAGCAGCATGCCCAGCGGGGGGGGGTGGGGTGACGAGCAGTACTTC.